This T cell receptor beta chain was recovered during a study of shared T cell receptors in the human thymus (dated by TCRdb to the early 2020s). For the study in its entirety: The study examined how self-reactive, shared T-cell receptor alpha chains are generated in the human thymus.

A word on this clone: The specificity of this receptor is unknown. Base qualities are not provided; no much larger clone lies one nucleotide away.

Receptors were amplified or captured by the immunoSEQ multiplex PCR assay. TCRdb stores this immuneACCESS table with in-frame sequences only. Part of the clones is absent; in the studies checked, under half of the shortfall reflects unresolved V genes, and no reason is known for the rest. This sample lists 640,000 or so clones; about 87% were detected once. 0.0094% of the sample lies in the top ten. Taken from cysteine to phenylalanine, the CDR3 has 17 residues. The retained sequence is limited to the CDR3, 51 bases, with the frame set at the first base. According to the germline V gene, CDR1 reads SGHDN and CDR2 reads FVKESK. The junction carries 12 bases between V and J, which are trimmed by 0 bases and 0 bases respectively. These data are also associated with another study on human thymus T cells. The second source states: In Finland, the donors were immunologically healthy infants who were having open corrective cardiac surgery for congenital heart defects. Thymus tissue was obtained as surgical resects removed during corrective cardiac surgery. Biased V and J gene segment usage appeared to be present in both thymic and peripheral blood repertoires. The related research found that thymic TCR repertoires overlapped highly between unrelated individuals. TCR alpha and beta repertoires from fewer than ten infant thymus samples and four related peripheral blood samples were characterized in the study. The infant donors were about 7 to 244 days old, and the cohort included roughly six males and a couple of females. After being mechanically released from the tissue, thymocytes were kept at -70 degrees C in pellets of about 9-34 million cells. A QIAsymphony instrument was used to extract genomic DNA from frozen cell pellets. The immunoSEQ multiplex PCR assay was used to amplify the TCRB and TCRAD loci from a standardized quantity of quality-controlled genomic DNA. The amplicons covered the V(D)J region and were long enough to include the CDR3 and to identify the V and J genes. The commercial immunoSEQ service was used to sequence amplicons on an Illumina platform. Primer bias and sequencing errors were corrected as previously described, and TCRAD and TCRB definitions were based on the IMGT database. immunoSEQ Analyzer 3.0 and VDJTools were used for repertoire analysis, which covered basic statistics, V/J segment usage, diversity estimates, rarefaction and pairwise overlap. Diversity was estimated with Chao1, ChaoE, Efron-Thisted, Shannon and inverse Simpson indices, and also on datasets down-sampled to the smallest sample. Repertoire overlap was assessed by strict matching of CDR3 nucleotide sequence, V gene and J gene, and clustering was done by Jaccard-based multidimensional scaling. On average, about 730,000 unique TCRB clonotypes were obtained from thymus samples, compared with some 84,000 from blood samples.

The sample was thymocytes. This chain is built from TRBV14 and TRBJ1-3; no confident D gene assignment can be made. The source of this sequence is a boy less than two years old with a congenital heart defect. Donor details come from another sample of the same person, matched by shared clones. The DNA sequence follows: TGTGCCAGCAGCCAAGAAGTGGGAGGGAGCTCTGGAAACACCATATATTTT. This codes for CASSQEVGGSSGNTIYF.